This T cell receptor beta chain is from a study of blood T cell repertoires in COVID-19. Background on the study: Whether acute or convalescent, the COVID-19 samples came from the United States, Italy and Spain. The cDNA or gDNA used as material had been derived from T cells, B-cell-depleted T cells, or PBMCs.

Repertoires were generated with immunoSEQ multiplex PCR, while TCRdb's copy carries only in-frame clones and drops some. The sample consists of 250,000 to 300,000 clones, about 86% of them appearing once. This CDR3 region has 13 residues. With 6 bases clipped from V and 4 bases from J, the junction kept 5 bases outside the gene matches. Germline loops: CDR1 SEHNR, CDR2 FQNEAQ (reference sequence). The sequence came from a woman in her twenties or thirties with COVID-19, enrolled during active disease. Sequenced: peripheral blood. V gene TRBV7-9 combines with J gene TRBJ1-2; the match to TRBD1 covers 7 bases. This CDR3 is CASREGASYGYTF. CDR3 DNA: TGTGCCAGCAGAGAGGGGGCGTCCTATGGCTACACCTTC.